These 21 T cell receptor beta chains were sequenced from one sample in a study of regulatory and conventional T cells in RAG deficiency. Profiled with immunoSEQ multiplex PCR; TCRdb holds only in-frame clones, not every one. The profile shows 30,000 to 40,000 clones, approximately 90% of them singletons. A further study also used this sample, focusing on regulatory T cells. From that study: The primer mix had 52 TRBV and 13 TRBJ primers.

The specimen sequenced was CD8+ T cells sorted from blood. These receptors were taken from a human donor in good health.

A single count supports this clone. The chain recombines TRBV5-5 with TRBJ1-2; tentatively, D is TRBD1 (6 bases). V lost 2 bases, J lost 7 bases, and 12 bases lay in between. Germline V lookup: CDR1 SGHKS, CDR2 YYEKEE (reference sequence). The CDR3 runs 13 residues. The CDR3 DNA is TGTGCCAGCAGCTTAGACAGGCTTGGTGGCTACACCTTC. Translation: CASSLDRLGGYTF.

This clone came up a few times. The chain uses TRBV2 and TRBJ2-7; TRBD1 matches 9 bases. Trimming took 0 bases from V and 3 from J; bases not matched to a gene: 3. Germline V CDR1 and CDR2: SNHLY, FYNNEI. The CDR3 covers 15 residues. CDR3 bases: TGTGCCAGCAGTGAAGCACACAGGGGGCACTACGAGCAGTACTTC. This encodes CASSEAHRGHYEQYF.

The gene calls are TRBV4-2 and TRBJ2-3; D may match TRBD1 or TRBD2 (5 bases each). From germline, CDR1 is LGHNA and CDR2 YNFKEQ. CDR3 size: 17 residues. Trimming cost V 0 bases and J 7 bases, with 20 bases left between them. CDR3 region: CASSQDPVGGAAHTQYF. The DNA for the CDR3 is TGTGCCAGCAGCCAAGATCCTGTTGGGGGAGCAGCCCATACGCAGTATTTT.

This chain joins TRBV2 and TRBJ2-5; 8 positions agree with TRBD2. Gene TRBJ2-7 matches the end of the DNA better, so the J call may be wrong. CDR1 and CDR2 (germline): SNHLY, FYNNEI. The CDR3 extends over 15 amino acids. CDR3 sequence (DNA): TGTGCCAGCAGTGCCGGGGGGGGCCTCTCCTACGAGCAGTACTTC. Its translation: CASSAGGGLSYEQYF.

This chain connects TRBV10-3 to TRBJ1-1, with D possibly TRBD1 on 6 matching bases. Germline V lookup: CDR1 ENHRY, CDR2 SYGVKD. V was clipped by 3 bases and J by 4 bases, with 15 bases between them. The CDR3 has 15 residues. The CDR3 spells CAISEAGVYSTEAFF. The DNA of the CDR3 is TGTGCCATCAGTGAAGCAGGGGTCTACAGCACTGAAGCTTTCTTT.

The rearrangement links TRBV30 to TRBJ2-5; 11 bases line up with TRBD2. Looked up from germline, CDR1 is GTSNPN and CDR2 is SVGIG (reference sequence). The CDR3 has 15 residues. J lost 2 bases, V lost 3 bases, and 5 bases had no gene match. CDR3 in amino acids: CAWSEGLAVQETQYF. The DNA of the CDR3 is TGTGCCTGGAGCGAGGGACTAGCGGTGCAAGAGACCCAGTACTTC.

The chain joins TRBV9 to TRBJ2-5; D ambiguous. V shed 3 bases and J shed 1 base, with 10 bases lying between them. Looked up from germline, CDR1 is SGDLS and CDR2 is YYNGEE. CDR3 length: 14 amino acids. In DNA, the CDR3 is TGTGCCAGCAGCGGACCTTCCACCCAAGAGACCCAGTACTTC. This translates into CASSGPSTQETQYF.

The CDR3 region is CASSLDRGDTGELFF. Here the CDR3 DNA reads TGCGCCAGCAGCTTGGACAGGGGTGACACCGGGGAGCTGTTTTTT. The V and J genes are TRBV5-1 and TRBJ2-2, with 7 bases aligning to TRBD1. This CDR3 is built from 15 residues. V dropped 0 bases and J dropped 3; count of bases not matched to a gene: 2. CDR1 is SGHRS and CDR2 is YFSETQ in the germline V gene.

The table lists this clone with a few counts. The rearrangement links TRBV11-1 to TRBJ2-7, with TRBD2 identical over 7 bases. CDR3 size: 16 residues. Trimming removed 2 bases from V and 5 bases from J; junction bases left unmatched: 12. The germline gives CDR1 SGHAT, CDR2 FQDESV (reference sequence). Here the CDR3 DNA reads TGTGCCAGCAGCTTATGGGCGGGGAGGGAGATCGACGAGCAGTACTTC. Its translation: CASSLWAGREIDEQYF.

The DNA for the CDR3 is TGTGCCTGGAGTGCACGAGCGGGGGGCAGCACAGATACGCAGTATTTT. Translated: CAWSARAGGSTDTQYF. V is TRBV30 and J is TRBJ2-3; 9 positions match TRBD2. Germline-derived CDR1 and CDR2 are GTSNPN and SVGIG (reference sequence). V trimming: 1 base; J trimming: 0 bases; junction bases outside the gene matches: 5. The CDR3 is 16 residues long. The full variable domain, rest sourced from reference TRBV30 and TRBJ2-3, is SQTIHQWPATLVQPVGSPLSLECTVEGTSNPNLYWYRQAAGRGLQLLFYSVGIGQISSEVPQNLSASRPQDRQFILSSKKLLLSDSGFYLCAWSARAGGSTDTQYFGPGTRLTVL.

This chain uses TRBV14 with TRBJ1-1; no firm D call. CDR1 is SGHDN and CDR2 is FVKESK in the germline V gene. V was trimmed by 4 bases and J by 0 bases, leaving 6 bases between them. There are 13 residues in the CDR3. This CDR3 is CASSPSMNTEAFF. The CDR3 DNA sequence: TGTGCCAGCAGCCCTTCCATGAACACTGAAGCTTTCTTT.

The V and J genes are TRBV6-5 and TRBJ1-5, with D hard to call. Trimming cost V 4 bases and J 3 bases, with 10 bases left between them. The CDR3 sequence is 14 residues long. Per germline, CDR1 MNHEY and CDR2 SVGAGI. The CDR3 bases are TGTGCCAGCAGTTCTAGGACTCTCAATCAGCCCCAGCATTTT. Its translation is CASSSRTLNQPQHF.

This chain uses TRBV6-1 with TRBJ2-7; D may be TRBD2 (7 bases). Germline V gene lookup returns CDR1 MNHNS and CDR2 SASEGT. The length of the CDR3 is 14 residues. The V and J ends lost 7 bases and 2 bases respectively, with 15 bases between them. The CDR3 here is CASTLGGPTYEQYF. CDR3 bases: TGTGCCAGCACGCTCGGGGGGCCGACCTACGAGCAGTACTTC.

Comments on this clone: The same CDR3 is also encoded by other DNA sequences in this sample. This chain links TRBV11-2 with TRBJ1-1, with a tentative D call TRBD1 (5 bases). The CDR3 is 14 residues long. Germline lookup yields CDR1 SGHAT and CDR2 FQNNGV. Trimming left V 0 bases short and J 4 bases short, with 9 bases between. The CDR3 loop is CASSLDGAGTEAFF. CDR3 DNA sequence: TGTGCCAGCAGCTTAGATGGGGCGGGCACTGAAGCTTTCTTT. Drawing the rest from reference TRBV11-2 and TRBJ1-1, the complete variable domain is EAGVAQSPRYKIIEKRQSVAFWCNPISGHATLYWYQQILGQGPKLLIQFQNNGVVDDSQLPKDRFSAERLKGVDSTLKIQPAKLEDSAVYLCASSLDGAGTEAFFGQGTRLTVV.

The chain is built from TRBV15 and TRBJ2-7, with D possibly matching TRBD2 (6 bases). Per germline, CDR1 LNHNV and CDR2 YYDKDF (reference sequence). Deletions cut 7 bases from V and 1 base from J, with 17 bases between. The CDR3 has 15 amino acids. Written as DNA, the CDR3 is TGTGCCACCAAGGGAGGACCTCCAGGGTCCTACGAGCAGTACTTC. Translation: CATKGGPPGSYEQYF.

The CDR3 DNA reads as TGTGCCAGCAGCGCCCGGGTTGGGGGATCAGATACGCAGTATTTT. Protein product: CASSARVGGSDTQYF. The chain recombines TRBV5-4 with TRBJ2-3; D tentatively reads TRBD1 or TRBD2 (5 bases each). CDR1 and CDR2 from the germline V gene are SGHNT and YYREEE (reference sequence). There are 15 residues in the CDR3. The V gene lost 4 bases and the J gene lost 4 bases, with 16 bases spanning the gap.

The DNA for the CDR3 is TGTGCCAGCAGTCGATTCGGGGGGGGACAGGGGAGGTCTGGGGCCAACGTCCTGACTTTC. Encoded protein: CASSRFGGGQGRSGANVLTF. V is TRBV27 and J is TRBJ2-6; TRBD1 aligns across 10 bases. The V gene end was trimmed by 5 bases and the J gene end by 1 base; junction bases not matched to a gene: 14. The CDR3 spans 20 residues. Germline-derived CDR1 and CDR2 are MNHEY and SMNVEV (reference sequence).

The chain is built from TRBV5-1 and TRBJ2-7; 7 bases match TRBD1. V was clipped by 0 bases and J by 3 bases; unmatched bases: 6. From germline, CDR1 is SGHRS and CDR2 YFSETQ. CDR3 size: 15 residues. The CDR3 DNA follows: TGCGCCAGCAGCTTGGCCGGGGACAGCATCTACGAGCAGTACTTC. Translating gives CASSLAGDSIYEQYF.

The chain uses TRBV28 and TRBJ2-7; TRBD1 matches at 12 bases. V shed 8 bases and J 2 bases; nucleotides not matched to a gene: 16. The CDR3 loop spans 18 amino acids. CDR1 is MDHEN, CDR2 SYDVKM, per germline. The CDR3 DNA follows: TGTGCCAGCCCCCCGGGGACAGGGGGCCCTTACCGACCCTACGAGCAGTACTTC. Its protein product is CASPPGTGGPYRPYEQYF.

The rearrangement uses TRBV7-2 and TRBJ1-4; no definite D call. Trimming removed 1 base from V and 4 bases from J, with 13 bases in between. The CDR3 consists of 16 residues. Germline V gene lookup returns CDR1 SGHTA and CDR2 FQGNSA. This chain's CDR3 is CASSLGLAGHNEKLFF. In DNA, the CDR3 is TGTGCCAGCAGCTTAGGTCTAGCGGGCCATAATGAAAAACTGTTTTTT.

The CDR3 is CAISEPIGRASGDSGPNTGELFF. The DNA of the CDR3 is TGTGCCATCAGTGAGCCTATAGGGAGGGCTAGCGGGGATTCCGGCCCGAACACCGGGGAGCTGTTTTTT. The J gene is TRBJ2-2, the V gene TRBV10-3; 9 bases are shared with TRBD2. The CDR3 runs to 23 residues. The J segment lost 0 bases and the V segment lost 2 bases, leaving 22 bases of the junction unmatched. Germline assignment: CDR1 ENHRY and CDR2 SYGVKD.